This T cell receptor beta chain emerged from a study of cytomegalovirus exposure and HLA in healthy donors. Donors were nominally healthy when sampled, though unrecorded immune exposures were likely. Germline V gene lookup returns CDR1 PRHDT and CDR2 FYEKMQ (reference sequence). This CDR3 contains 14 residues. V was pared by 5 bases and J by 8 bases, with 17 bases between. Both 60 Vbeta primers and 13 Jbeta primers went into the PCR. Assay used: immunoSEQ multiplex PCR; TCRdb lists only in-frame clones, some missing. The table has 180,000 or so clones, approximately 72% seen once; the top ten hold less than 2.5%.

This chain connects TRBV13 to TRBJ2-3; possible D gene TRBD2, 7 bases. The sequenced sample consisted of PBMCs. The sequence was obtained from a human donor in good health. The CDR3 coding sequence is TGTGCCAGCAGCGCTGGGGGGGGGCAAGTTACGCAGTATTTT. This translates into CASSAGGGQVTQYF.